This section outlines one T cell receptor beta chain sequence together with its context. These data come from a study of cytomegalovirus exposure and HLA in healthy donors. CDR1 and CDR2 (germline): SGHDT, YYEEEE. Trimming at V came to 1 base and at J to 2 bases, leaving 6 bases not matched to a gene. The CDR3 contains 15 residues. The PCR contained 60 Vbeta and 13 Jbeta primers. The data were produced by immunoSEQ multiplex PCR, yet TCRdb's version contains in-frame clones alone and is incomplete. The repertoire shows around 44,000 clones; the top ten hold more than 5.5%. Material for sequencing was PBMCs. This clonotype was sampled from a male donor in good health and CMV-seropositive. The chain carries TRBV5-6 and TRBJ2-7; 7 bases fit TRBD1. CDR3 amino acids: CASSLLQGSPYEQYF. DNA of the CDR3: TGTGCCAGCAGCTTGTTACAGGGGTCACCCTACGAGCAGTACTTC.